The clone carrying this T cell receptor beta chain was picked up one time. From germline, CDR1 is SGHAT and CDR2 FQNNGV. V shed 6 bases and J 2 bases; nucleotides not matched to a gene: 4. There are 15 residues in the CDR3. Genomic DNA from each subset was divided evenly over several immunoSEQ plates. When replicate PCRs were run on sorted subsets, they used 200 ng DNA, approximately 27,000 T cell genomes. Sequencing was performed with immunoSEQ multiplex PCR; in TCRdb, only in-frame clones are kept and a portion is missing. The top ten clones hold about 1% of a sample with about 1.5 million clones, roughly 96% of them seen once. This entry comes from a study of shared clonotypes between healthy human individuals. Background on the study: Aged between 18 and 49, the donors were a couple of women and three men.

This receptor was identified in a man aged 25 to 40 in good health. The gene calls are TRBV11-2 and TRBJ2-1; TRBD1 matches at 10 bases. The material sequenced was naive CD4+ T cells sorted from blood. This sample's subset: CD45RA+ positively selected. The CDR3 is CASSKTGGPYNEQFF. CDR3 DNA sequence: TGTGCCAGCAGTAAGACAGGGGGCCCCTACAATGAGCAGTTCTTC. Full variable domain (outside the CDR3, taken from reference TRBV11-2 and TRBJ2-1): EAGVAQSPRYKIIEKRQSVAFWCNPISGHATLYWYQQILGQGPKLLIQFQNNGVVDDSQLPKDRFSAERLKGVDSTLKIQPAKLEDSAVYLCASSKTGGPYNEQFFGPGTRLTVL.